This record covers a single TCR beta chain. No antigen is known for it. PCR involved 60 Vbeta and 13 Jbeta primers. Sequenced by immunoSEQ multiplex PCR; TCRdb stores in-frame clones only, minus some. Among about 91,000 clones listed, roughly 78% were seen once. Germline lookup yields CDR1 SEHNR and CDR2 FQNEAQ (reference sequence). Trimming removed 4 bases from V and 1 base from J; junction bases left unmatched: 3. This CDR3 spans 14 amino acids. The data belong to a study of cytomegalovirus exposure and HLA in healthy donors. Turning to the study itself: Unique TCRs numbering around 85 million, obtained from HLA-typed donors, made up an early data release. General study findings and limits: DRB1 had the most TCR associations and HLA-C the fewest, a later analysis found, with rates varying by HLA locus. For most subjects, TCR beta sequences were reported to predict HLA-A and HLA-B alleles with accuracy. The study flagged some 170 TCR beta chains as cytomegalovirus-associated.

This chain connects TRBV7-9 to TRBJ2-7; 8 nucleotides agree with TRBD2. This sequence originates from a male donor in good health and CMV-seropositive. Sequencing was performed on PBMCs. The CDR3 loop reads CASSSLAESYEQYF. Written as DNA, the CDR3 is TGTGCCAGCAGCTCACTAGCGGAGTCCTACGAGCAGTACTTC.